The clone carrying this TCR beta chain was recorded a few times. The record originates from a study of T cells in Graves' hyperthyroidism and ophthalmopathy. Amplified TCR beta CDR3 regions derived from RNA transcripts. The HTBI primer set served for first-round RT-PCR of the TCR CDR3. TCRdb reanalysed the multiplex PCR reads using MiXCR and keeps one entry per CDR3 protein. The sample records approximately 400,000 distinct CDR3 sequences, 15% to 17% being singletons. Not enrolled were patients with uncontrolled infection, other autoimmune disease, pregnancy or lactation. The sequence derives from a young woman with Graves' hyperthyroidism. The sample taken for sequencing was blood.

The CDR3 nucleotides read TGTGCCAGTAGTTCTCCCGGCTATAGCAATCAGCCCCAGCATTTT. Encoded protein: CASSSPGYSNQPQHF. V is TRBV19 and J is TRBJ1-5; D is unclear. CDR3 length: 15 amino acids. Trimming stripped 5 bases from V and 0 bases from J, with 11 bases between. CDR1 is LNHDA and CDR2 is SQIVND in the germline V gene (reference sequence).